A selection of T cell receptor beta chains follows, all from one sample in a study of beta chain features in type 1 diabetes. Produced via immunoSEQ multiplex PCR; TCRdb's table is partial and in-frame only. The sample carries 300,000 to 400,000 clones, roughly 9.8% recorded once. Sample: central memory CD4+ T cells from blood. The source is a young man with type 1 diabetes. Each CDR3 is given with its conserved first and last residue. Each record gives: D gene, J gene, V gene, clone size, CDR3 DNA, CDR3 protein. The D gene is left open where the match is weak. A clone size is listed for some rows: how often the clone was seen (once, few, many), or a class if it is expanded.

TRBD2 TRBJ2-3 TRBV14 few TGTGCCAGCAGCCCCACCTTAGCGGGAGATACGCAGTATTTT CASSPTLAGDTQYF
NA TRBJ1-5 TRBV6-6 few TGTGCCAGCAGCTACAGGGAAGGGGGTCAGCCCCAGCATTTT CASSYREGGQPQHF
TRBD2 TRBJ2-2 TRBV29-1 few TGCAGCGTTGAGGGACTAGCGGGAGTTACCGGGGAGCTGTTTTTT CSVEGLAGVTGELFF
NA TRBJ1-4 TRBV7-9 few TGTGCCAGCAGCTTAATGGGGGGTGATGAAAAACTGTTTTTT CASSLMGGDEKLFF
NA TRBJ1-1 TRBV28 NA TGTGCCAGCGAAACCTTGGAGGGATACACTGAAGCTTTCTTT CASETLEGYTEAFF
NA TRBJ1-4 TRBV6-5 NA TGTGCCAGCAGTTACTCTCGCCAGGGTCGAAGACTGTTTTTT CASSYSRQGRRLFF
TRBD1 TRBJ2-7 TRBV10-3 NA TGTGCCATCAGATTCGGCAGGGGGCTTGACGAGCAGTACTTC CAIRFGRGLDEQYF
NA TRBJ2-7 TRBV15 NA TGTGCCACCAGCGTCAGGGGAGTGGACGAGCAGTACTTC CATSVRGVDEQYF
NA TRBJ1-3 TRBV7-2 few TGTGCCAGCAGCTCCCAGGGTGCCGGAAACACCATATATTTT CASSSQGAGNTIYF
TRBD1 TRBJ2-1 TRBV27 few TGTGCCAGCAGTTTATTTTCCAGGGGGCTAAGCTCCTACAATGAGCAGTTCTTC CASSLFSRGLSSYNEQFF
NA TRBJ1-1 TRBV28 many TGTGCCAGCAGCATCGTTCGGAGGGGCACTGAAGCTTTCTTT CASSIVRRGTEAFF
NA TRBJ2-5 TRBV4-2 NA TGTGCCAGCAGCCCCGGGAGACAGACCCAGTACTTC CASSPGRQTQYF
NA TRBJ1-4 TRBV21-1 few TGTGCCAGCAGCAAGTTTTACAGGGGGGAGGAGGAAAAACTGTTTTTT CASSKFYRGEEEKLFF
TRBD1 TRBJ2-6 TRBV4-2 NA TGTGCCAGCAGCCTTAGACAGGGTCCTGGGGCCAACGTCCTGACTTTC CASSLRQGPGANVLTF
NA TRBJ2-5 TRBV15 NA TGTGCCACCAGCAGTCGGGTCCTGGGGCGAGGAGAGACCCAGTACTTC CATSSRVLGRGETQYF
NA TRBJ2-3 TRBV14 NA TGTGCCAGCAGCCAAGGCTCATGGACAATCACAGATACGCAGTATTTT CASSQGSWTITDTQYF
NA TRBJ2-4 TRBV27 many TGTGCCAGCAGTTTTGGACGGAAAGGATACATTCAGTACTTC CASSFGRKGYIQYF
TRBD2 TRBJ2-1 TRBV19 few TGTGCCAGTAGTATCCTAGCGGGAGGTGAGCAGTTCTTC CASSILAGGEQFF
TRBD2 TRBJ2-3 TRBV5-8 few TGTGCCAGCAGCCAGAGAGGGATAGCGGGAACAGATACGCAGTATTTT CASSQRGIAGTDTQYF
TRBD1 TRBJ2-1 TRBV7-2 medium-sized TGTGCCAGCAGCTTTACAGGGGCGAGTACAATGGAGCAGTTCTTC CASSFTGASTMEQFF
TRBD2 TRBJ2-3 TRBV30 NA TGTGCCTGGAAGGGGCTGAGCGGGAGAACAGATACGCAGTATTTT CAWKGLSGRTDTQYF
NA TRBJ1-1 TRBV10-3 few TGTGCCAGCAGTTCCGAGGGGAGCACTGAAGCTTTCTTT CASSSEGSTEAFF
NA TRBJ2-4 TRBV10-3 few TGTGCCATCGAGAGCCCCGCTAAAAACATTCAGTACTTC CAIESPAKNIQYF
NA TRBJ2-7 TRBV21-1 many TGTGCCAGCAGCCGAGGGGGTTCCTACGAGCAGTACTTC CASSRGGSYEQYF
NA TRBJ1-2 TRBV5-4 NA TGTGCCAGCAGCTCCAGGGTCTATGGCTACACCTTC CASSSRVYGYTF
NA TRBJ2-3 TRBV10-3 NA TGTGCCATCAGTGACTCGGCGGGGTCGGCAGATACGCAGTATTTT CAISDSAGSADTQYF
TRBD1 TRBJ2-7 TRBV2 few TGTGCCAGCTCGGGGACAGGGAGGGGAGAGCAGTACTTC CASSGTGRGEQYF
TRBD1 TRBJ1-2 TRBV6-6 NA TGTGCCAGCGCTCGTGGGACAGGGTCCGATGGCTACACCTTC CASARGTGSDGYTF